This T cell receptor beta chain was sequenced in a study of blood T cell repertoires in COVID-19. About the study: PBMCs, B-cell-depleted T cells, or T cells provided the cDNA or gDNA that made up the material.

Only in-frame clones appear in the TCRdb table, and some are missing; sequencing was by immunoSEQ multiplex PCR. Of some 250,000 clones listed, around 87% were seen once; the top ten hold roughly 3%. The CDR3 runs 15 residues. The ends lost 3 bases at V and 1 base at J; junction bases unmatched: 5. Germline CDR1 and CDR2: LNHDA and SQIVND (reference sequence). The receptor's source is a woman aged 25 to 39 who had recovered from COVID-19. The chain combines TRBV19 with TRBJ1-1; 7 positions match TRBD1. Sequencing input: peripheral blood. The CDR3: CASSIQGVENTEAFF. In DNA form, the CDR3 reads TGTGCCAGTAGTATCCAGGGGGTTGAGAACACTGAAGCTTTCTTT.